The next 29 T cell receptor beta chains were all read from a single sample in a study of cytomegalovirus exposure and HLA in healthy donors. This PCR relied on a set of 60 Vbeta primers and 13 Jbeta primers. The protocol was immunoSEQ multiplex PCR, while the TCRdb copy is restricted to in-frame clones and leaves out a portion. The table includes approximately 110,000 clones, around three quarters detected once. Sequenced material: PBMCs. These receptors were obtained from a woman aged 18-29 years in good health and CMV-seropositive.

The rearrangement uses TRBV6-5 and TRBJ2-5; D ambiguous. Germline loops: CDR1 MNHEY, CDR2 SVGAGI. CDR3 length: 13 amino acids. V lost 3 bases to trimming and J lost 7 bases, with 12 bases between them. CDR3 in DNA: TGTGCCAGCAGTTATTCGGGTTTTGGGACCCAGTACTTC. Amino acids: CASSYSGFGTQYF.

This chain joins TRBV28 and TRBJ2-1, with 10 bases that match TRBD2. The germline V gene has CDR1 MDHEN and CDR2 SYDVKM. Trimming removed 6 bases from V and 3 bases from J; junction bases left unmatched: 8. There are 16 residues in the CDR3. DNA of the CDR3: TGTGCCAGCAGCCATATAGCGGGAGGATTCTACAATGAGCAGTTCTTC. Residues: CASSHIAGGFYNEQFF.

The chain uses TRBV30 and TRBJ2-5; no clear D gene. The CDR3 totals 12 residues. From germline, CDR1 is GTSNPN and CDR2 SVGIG (reference sequence). Trimming took 5 bases from V and 5 from J, leaving 12 bases between them. CDR3 sequence: CAWHFHRETQYF. In nucleotides, the CDR3 is TGTGCCTGGCATTTCCATCGGGAGACCCAGTACTTC.

This chain connects TRBV28 to TRBJ1-5; 7 bases agree with TRBD1. The CDR3 is 15 residues long. Germline-derived CDR1 and CDR2 are MDHEN and SYDVKM. The junction had 7 bases not matched to a gene; V was cut back by 4 bases and J by 4 bases. The CDR3 region is CASSSDRVGNQPQHF. In DNA, the CDR3 is TGTGCCAGCAGTTCAGACAGGGTAGGGAATCAGCCCCAGCATTTT.

The chain has TRBV5-6 and TRBJ1-6; D remains unclear. The CDR3 consists of 13 residues. The germline gives CDR1 SGHDT, CDR2 YYEEEE. V was shortened by 2 bases and J by 9 bases, with 9 bases between the two germline ends. CDR3 loop: CASSFPQASPLHF. CDR3 sequence (DNA): TGTGCCAGCAGCTTTCCGCAGGCTTCACCCCTCCACTTT.

The rearrangement joins TRBV11-2 to TRBJ2-7; 9 nucleotides match TRBD1. Unmatched junction bases numbered 10, after V lost 4 bases and J lost 6 bases. The CDR3 spans 15 residues. Per the germline V gene, CDR1 is SGHAT and CDR2 is FQNNGV. Here the CDR3 reads CASSSYRDRDSEQYF. For the CDR3, the DNA is TGTGCCAGCAGCTCCTACCGGGACAGGGATAGCGAGCAGTACTTC.

Note on this clone: At one end the junction does not follow the germline gene, possibly because of a read error. V and J are TRBV7-9 and TRBJ2-2; 11 bases fit TRBD2. The CDR3 extends over 14 amino acids. Germline CDR1 and CDR2: SEHNR and FQNEAQ (reference sequence). In DNA form, the CDR3 reads TGTGCCAGCAGGACTAGCGGGAACGCCGGGGAGCTGTTTTTT. This sequence encodes CASRTSGNAGELFF.

This clone was seen a few times. The chain recombines TRBV15 with TRBJ1-2; 9 positions agree with TRBD1. With 0 bases clipped from V and 4 bases from J, the junction kept 9 bases outside the gene matches. Germline V gene sequence: CDR1 LNHNV, CDR2 YYDKDF (reference sequence). The CDR3 runs to 17 residues. Here the CDR3 DNA reads TGTGCCACCAGCAGAGAGAAAACATCGACAGGGGGCTATGGCTACACCTTC. Protein product: CATSREKTSTGGYGYTF.

This chain connects TRBV28 to TRBJ2-5; 8 nucleotides agree with TRBD1. The length of the CDR3 is 14 residues. V was pared by 6 bases and J by 4 bases, with 7 bases of the junction left unmatched. Germline V gene data show CDR1 as MDHEN and CDR2 as SYDVKM. The CDR3 region is CASSRRTGSETQYF. DNA for the CDR3: TGTGCCAGCAGCCGGCGGACAGGGTCAGAGACCCAGTACTTC.

The V call is TRBV6-5, the J call TRBJ1-1, with a tentative D call TRBD1 (5 bases). The V end was cut by 0 bases, the J end by 7 bases, with 12 bases between. CDR3 size: 14 residues. Germline V gene sequence: CDR1 MNHEY, CDR2 SVGAGI. The CDR3 is CASSYSSAGGEAFF. CDR3 in DNA: TGTGCCAGCAGTTACTCCTCAGCCGGGGGTGAAGCTTTCTTT.

The rearrangement uses TRBV9 and TRBJ1-1, with D tentatively TRBD1 (5 bases). The V end was cut by 3 bases, the J end by 0 bases, with 12 bases between. CDR1 SGDLS and CDR2 YYNGEE come from the germline V gene. The length of the CDR3 is 15 residues. CDR3 residues: CASSAGGNMNTEAFF. CDR3 bases: TGTGCCAGCAGCGCGGGGGGGAATATGAACACTGAAGCTTTCTTT.

This chain links TRBV19 with TRBJ1-1; D is unresolved. The CDR3 extends over 14 amino acids. V was clipped by 5 bases and J by 2 bases, with 12 bases between them. Germline-derived CDR1 and CDR2 are LNHDA and SQIVND (reference sequence). DNA of the CDR3: TGTGCCAGTAGTCGAGCCCGACATAACACTGAAGCTTTCTTT. Amino acids: CASSRARHNTEAFF.

The chain joins TRBV5-5 to TRBJ2-3, with 7 bases identical to TRBD2. From germline, CDR1 is SGHKS and CDR2 YYEKEE (reference sequence). J was trimmed by 0 bases and V by 4 bases; bases with no gene match: 8. The CDR3 is 16 residues long. CDR3 sequence (DNA): TGTGCCAGCAGCACTCTAGCGGAACCTAGCACAGATACGCAGTATTTT. It is translated as CASSTLAEPSTDTQYF.

This rearrangement joins TRBV5-1 to TRBJ1-1, with 10 positions matching TRBD1. Per germline, CDR1 SGHRS and CDR2 YFSETQ. This CDR3 is 15 amino acids long. Losses at the gene ends were 4 bases for V and 5 bases for J; bases not matched to a gene: 8. The CDR3 sequence is CASSPVGTGDTEAFF. The CDR3 DNA reads as TGCGCCAGCAGCCCAGTTGGGACAGGGGATACTGAAGCTTTCTTT.

This clone was seen repeatedly, ten times or more. The chain is built from TRBV7-9 and TRBJ2-1; 9 bases align to TRBD2. CDR3 size: 15 residues. Trimming removed 4 bases from V and 4 bases from J; junction bases left unmatched: 5. CDR1 SEHNR and CDR2 FQNEAQ come from the germline V gene (reference sequence). The CDR3 sequence: CASSYQREVYNEQFF. CDR3 coding DNA: TGTGCCAGCAGCTACCAGCGGGAGGTGTACAATGAGCAGTTCTTC. Drawing the rest from reference TRBV7-9 and TRBJ2-1, the complete variable domain is DTGVSQNPRHKITKRGQNVTFRCDPISEHNRLYWYRQTLGQGPEFLTYFQNEAQLEKSRLLSDRFSAERPKGSFSTLEIQRTEQGDSAMYLCASSYQREVYNEQFFGPGTRLTVL.

This clone was seen a handful of times. The chain is built from TRBV7-2 and TRBJ2-7, with 11 bases aligning to TRBD2. The trim removed 1 base at V and 4 bases at J, leaving 9 bases unmatched. The CDR3 is 17 residues long. Per germline, CDR1 SGHTA and CDR2 FQGNSA. Here the CDR3 reads CASSLGVAGGPRYEQYF. CDR3 sequence (DNA): TGTGCCAGCAGCTTAGGGGTAGCGGGAGGGCCTAGATACGAGCAGTACTTC.

V is TRBV7-3 and J is TRBJ2-5; 11 bases are a match to TRBD2. The V gene's germline CDR1 is SGHTA and CDR2 FQGTGA. Trimming removed 3 bases from V and 2 bases from J; junction bases left unmatched: 2. There are 15 residues in the CDR3. CDR3 region: CASSLTSGVQETQYF. The CDR3 coding sequence is TGTGCCAGCAGCTTGACTAGCGGGGTTCAAGAGACCCAGTACTTC. The full variable domain, with the rest looked up from reference TRBV7-3 and TRBJ2-5, is GAGVSQTPSNKVTEKGKYVELRCDPISGHTALYWYRQSLGQGPEFLIYFQGTGAADDSGLPNDRFFAVRPEGSVSTLKIQRTERGDSAVYLCASSLTSGVQETQYFGPGTRLLVL.

The rearrangement joins TRBV7-9 to TRBJ1-2; TRBD1 agrees at 7 bases. The CDR3 extends over 15 amino acids. In germline, CDR1 is SEHNR, CDR2 FQNEAQ (reference sequence). V lost 0 bases to trimming and J lost 8 bases; unmatched junction nucleotides: 9. The CDR3 spells CASSLAGGAPGGYTF. CDR3 in DNA: TGTGCCAGCAGCTTAGCAGGGGGCGCCCCCGGAGGCTACACCTTC.

This clone was recorded once. The V gene is TRBV6-5, the J gene TRBJ2-7; D is perhaps TRBD2 (6 bases). CDR3 length: 15 residues. The germline gives CDR1 MNHEY, CDR2 SVGAGI. V gave up 8 bases and J gave up 2 bases, with 19 bases separating them. The CDR3: CASGSSGTRAYEQYF. CDR3 sequence (DNA): TGTGCCAGCGGATCTTCCGGGACTCGGGCCTACGAGCAGTACTTC.

The gene calls are TRBV5-4 and TRBJ2-7; D perhaps matches TRBD1 (6 bases). Trimming took off 4 bases at V and 5 bases at J, with 16 bases between the two ends. Germline V CDR1 and CDR2: SGHNT, YYREEE (reference sequence). CDR3 size: 14 residues. The CDR3 protein is CASSDRPQGDEQYF. CDR3 bases: TGTGCCAGCAGCGACAGGCCACAAGGGGACGAGCAGTACTTC.

This chain connects TRBV7-9 to TRBJ1-5, with 9 bases lining up with TRBD1. CDR1 is SEHNR and CDR2 is FQNEAQ in the germline V gene (reference sequence). With V trimmed by 0 bases and J by 5 bases, 2 bases remained unmatched. This CDR3 is built from 15 residues. Here the CDR3 DNA reads TGTGCCAGCAGCTTAGCGGGGGACAGGGATCAGCCCCAGCATTTT. It encodes CASSLAGDRDQPQHF.

The chain is built from TRBV9 and TRBJ2-2, with 7 bases that match TRBD2. The CDR3 is 15 residues long. Germline trimming cut 1 base from V and 1 base from J; bases unmatched to any gene: 1. Germline CDR1 SGDLS, CDR2 YYNGEE. The CDR3 here is CASSVLAENTGELFF. CDR3 coding DNA: TGTGCCAGCAGCGTACTAGCGGAGAACACCGGGGAGCTGTTTTTT.

Only one count was recorded for this clone. This sequence joins TRBV9 and TRBJ2-4; 7 nucleotides align to TRBD1. The V gene's germline CDR1 is SGDLS and CDR2 YYNGEE. CDR3 length equals 16 residues. With 4 bases clipped from V and 8 bases from J, the junction kept 15 bases outside the gene matches. The CDR3 coding sequence is TGTGCCAGCAGCCCGCCGACGACAGGGAAAGGGGACATTCAGTACTTC. Translation: CASSPPTTGKGDIQYF.

The chain carries TRBV9 and TRBJ2-5; 10 nucleotides align to TRBD1. V was pared by 3 bases and J by 5 bases, with 1 base of the junction left unmatched. The CDR3 loop spans 13 amino acids. Germline V gene data show CDR1 as SGDLS and CDR2 as YYNGEE. The CDR3, as DNA: TGTGCCAGCAGCGGGACAGGGGGGGAGACCCAGTACTTC. Protein sequence: CASSGTGGETQYF.

The V and J genes are TRBV2 and TRBJ1-2; D ambiguous. Trimming left V 7 bases short and J 4 bases short, with 19 bases between. CDR3 length equals 15 residues. Germline V gene sequence: CDR1 SNHLY, CDR2 FYNNEI. The CDR3 nucleotides are TGTGCCAGCACTGAGTCAGAGGGCGCCGGCTATGGCTACACCTTC. It codes for CASTESEGAGYGYTF.

The rearrangement joins TRBV6-5 to TRBJ2-1; 9 bases line up with TRBD2. The germline gives CDR1 MNHEY, CDR2 SVGAGI. The CDR3 has 13 residues. J was trimmed by 7 bases and V by 8 bases; bases with no gene match: 6. The CDR3 DNA is TGTGCCAGCTCGGGACTAGCTGTTAATGAGCAGTTCTTC. It translates to CASSGLAVNEQFF.

This chain joins TRBV6-6 and TRBJ2-1, with D possibly matching TRBD1 (7 bases). Germline V gene data show CDR1 as MNHNY and CDR2 as SVGAGI (reference sequence). Trimming cost V 7 bases and J 10 bases, with 14 bases left between them. This CDR3 spans 12 amino acids. The chain's CDR3 is CASTDQGGEQFF. CDR3 in DNA: TGTGCCAGCACCGACCAGGGGGGCGAGCAGTTCTTC.

The chain uses TRBV19 and TRBJ2-7; 12 positions agree with TRBD2. The germline V gene has CDR1 LNHDA and CDR2 SQIVND (reference sequence). Trimming cost V 4 bases and J 7 bases; bases outside gene matches: 11. CDR3 size: 16 residues. This chain's CDR3 is CASSNPRLAGAEEQYF. CDR3 nucleotides: TGTGCCAGTAGTAACCCTCGACTAGCGGGAGCGGAAGAGCAGTACTTC.

This chain joins TRBV6-4 and TRBJ1-2; 11 positions agree with TRBD1. Germline CDR1 is MRHNA and CDR2 is SNTAGT. V was pared by 7 bases and J by 4 bases, with 11 bases of the junction left unmatched. The CDR3 contains 16 residues. CDR3 protein: CASNNFPGQGVYGYTF. CDR3 DNA sequence: TGTGCCAGCAACAACTTCCCGGGACAGGGGGTCTATGGCTACACCTTC.